These 8 T cell receptor beta chains came from one sample sequenced in a study of tissue T cells after allogeneic stem cell transplantation. The time point denotes: mouse harvest day 14 after allogeneic transplant. The graft held 10^6 splenic CD5+ T cells and 10^7 T-cell-depleted bone marrow cells. TCRdb's table, derived via immunoSEQ multiplex PCR, lists solely in-frame clones and lacks some. Of around 2,400 clones listed, approximately 47% were seen once; the top ten hold approximately 37%. Sequencing input: lymph node tissue. The receptors stem from a female BALB/c mouse given C57BL/6 T cells with graft-versus-host disease after an allogeneic hematopoietic cell transplant.

Points on this clone: Gene names denote mouse genes. The CDR3 end is not reached by the read, which stops 1 residue before it; the germline J gene fills it in. V is TRBV26 and J is TRBJ2-2, with a possible D match to TRBD1 (7 bases). The germline V gene encodes CDR1 KGHPV and CDR2 FQNQEV (reference sequence). This CDR3 is built from 16 residues. Trimming cost V 2 bases and J 0 bases, with 10 bases left between them. Partial CDR3 DNA: TGTGCCAGCAGTCTGCTCAGGGGGGCAAACACCGGGCAGCTCTAC. Amino acids: CASSLLRGANTGQLY. The whole CDR3 protein reads CASSLLRGANTGQLYF.

On this clone: A far larger clone lies a single base away; this is likely a read error. The gene names given are mouse names. The read falls 1 residue short of the CDR3 end, and the missing part is taken from the germline J gene. The chain recombines TRBV1 with TRBJ2-1; TRBD2 matches at 11 bases. Germline-derived CDR1 and CDR2 are NSQYPW and LRSPGD (reference sequence). CDR3 length: 15 residues. The covered CDR3 bases are TGCACCTGCTGTGCAGACTGGGGGGGCTATGCTGAGCAGTTC. Protein product: CTCCADWGGYAEQF. The CDR3, in full, reads CTCCADWGGYAEQFF.

By share, this clone ranks as large. Gene names and germline refer to mouse. The missing CDR3 end, 1 residue past where the read stops, is filled in from the germline J gene. The rearrangement uses TRBV31 and TRBJ2-7, with TRBD1 identical over 10 bases. CDR1 GKSSPN and CDR2 SITVG come from the germline V gene. V trimming: 1 base; J trimming: 7 bases; junction bases outside the gene matches: 1. CDR3 length equals 12 residues. The CDR3 sequence is CAWSRDRGEQYF. CDR3 DNA (partial): TGTGCCTGGAGTCGGGACAGGGGAGAACAGTAC.

A note on this clone: The gene names given are mouse names. CDR3 sequence: CASSFDRNTLYF. The sequenced CDR3 bases are TGTGCCAGCAGTTTCGACAGAAACACCTTGTAC. This chain uses TRBV15 with TRBJ2-4; tentative D call: TRBD1 (5 bases). The CDR3 end falls 1 residue outside the read, so it is completed with the germline J gene. Germline assignment: CDR1 SGHND and CDR2 FRSKSL. The V end was cut by 3 bases, the J end by 5 bases, with 6 bases between. This CDR3 is built from 12 residues.

In the case of this clone: All gene names here are mouse names. The read halts 1 residue ahead of the CDR3 end, with the missing end drawn from the germline J gene. This rearrangement joins TRBV26 to TRBJ2-1, with D hard to call. Germline CDR1 reads KGHPV; CDR2 reads FQNQEV (reference sequence). Between the trimmed V and J ends, which lost 6 bases and 1 base, there was a span of 10 bases. This CDR3 is 14 amino acids long. CDR3 DNA, as far as it was read: TGTGCCAGCAGCCCCGAGACAAACTATGCTGAGCAGTTC. Protein product: CASSPETNYAEQF. From start to end, the CDR3 is CASSPETNYAEQFF.

About this clone: The genes are named according to mouse. The missing CDR3 end, 1 residue past where the read stops, is filled in from the germline J gene. The chain combines TRBV29 with TRBJ2-2; no clear D gene. V gave up 4 bases and J gave up 5 bases, with 5 bases separating them. Per germline, CDR1 MSHET and CDR2 SYDVDS. The CDR3 is 12 amino acids. Here the CDR3 reads CASSSLTGQLYF. The CDR3 DNA, read in part, is TGTGCTAGCAGTTCCCTTACCGGGCAGCTCTAC.

Concerning this clone itself: Each gene name is a mouse one. Read data end 1 residue before the CDR3 end; the end is taken from the germline J gene. This chain joins TRBV12-2 and TRBJ1-4, with 7 bases fitting TRBD1. V lost 1 base, J lost 7 bases, and 2 bases stayed unmatched. The germline V gene encodes CDR1 SGHLS and CDR2 HYDKME. The CDR3 sequence is 13 residues long. CDR3 sequence: CASSLRGLERLFF. The sequenced part of the CDR3 DNA is TGTGCCAGCTCTCTAAGGGGGCTCGAAAGATTATTT.

This clone appeared a few times. Mouse gene names and germline throughout. The DNA read from the CDR3 is TGTGCCAGCGGTGAGGGTTCTGGAAATACGCTCTAT. Translated: CASGEGSGNTLY. In full, the CDR3 is CASGEGSGNTLYF. The rearrangement uses TRBV13-2 and TRBJ1-3, with D hard to call. Sequencing ends 1 residue short of the CDR3 end; the germline J gene provides the rest. The CDR3 spans 13 residues. V was clipped by 2 bases and J by 0 bases, with 3 bases between them. CDR1 and CDR2 (germline): NNHNN, SYGAGS (reference sequence).